These 11 T cell receptor beta chains share one sample of origin, sequenced in a study of identical twins. From the 5' RACE reads, TCRdb called clonotypes with MiXCR, one entry per CDR3 protein. Of about 790,000 distinct CDR3 sequences in the sample, roughly 18% were seen once. The same data also went into a second study, on T cells expressing NK-cell markers.

The sequencing input was PBMCs. These receptors came from a young woman in good health.

The gene calls are TRBV7-2 and TRBJ2-5; D is ambiguous. Germline CDR1 and CDR2: SGHTA and FQGNSA. The CDR3 contains 11 residues. Trimming took off 4 bases at V and 7 bases at J, with 7 bases between the two ends. The CDR3 reads CASSSTPTQYF. CDR3 coding DNA: TGTGCCAGCAGCTCTACTCCGACCCAGTACTTC.

V usage is TRBV6-5 and J usage is TRBJ2-1; tentatively, D is TRBD2 (6 bases). The CDR3 runs 14 residues. With 0 bases removed from V and 12 bases from J, the gap between germline ends came to 15 bases. Germline CDR1 MNHEY, CDR2 SVGAGI. CDR3 in DNA: TGTGCCAGCAGTTACTCGAGCAATGGGGGAGGGCAGTTCTTC. Translated, it gives CASSYSSNGGGQFF.

The chain combines TRBV29-1 with TRBJ2-7; 9 bases fit TRBD2. The V and J ends lost 3 bases and 6 bases, in that order; junction bases with no gene match: 3. The CDR3 runs 12 residues. From germline, CDR1 is SQVTM and CDR2 ANQGSEA. In DNA form, the CDR3 reads TGCAGCGTTGAGCGGGAGGGCCTCGAGCAGTACTTC. It yields the protein CSVEREGLEQYF.

The chain joins TRBV12-3 or TRBV12-4 to TRBJ2-7, with D possibly called TRBD1 or TRBD2 (5 bases each). Trimming pared 8 bases from V and 7 bases from J, leaving 18 bases between. The CDR3 length is 13 residues. CDR3 DNA sequence: TGTGCCAGCTCCCAGAGGGGCATTAAGGAGCAGTACTTC. Translated: CASSQRGIKEQYF.

Many counts were recorded for this clonotype. The chain is built from TRBV5-1 and TRBJ2-1, with D hard to call. Looked up from germline, CDR1 is SGHRS and CDR2 is YFSETQ. Trimming left V 1 base short and J 8 bases short, with 10 bases between. There are 13 residues in the CDR3. The CDR3 loop reads CASSLLLEDEQFF. In DNA, the CDR3 is TGCGCCAGCAGCTTGTTGCTAGAGGATGAGCAGTTCTTC.

This clonotype has more than one count but fewer than ten. V gene TRBV27 combines with J gene TRBJ2-7; 11 nucleotides agree with TRBD2. Germline CDR1 MNHEY, CDR2 SMNVEV (reference sequence). There are 15 residues in the CDR3. The trim removed 5 bases at V and 0 bases at J, leaving 3 bases unmatched. CDR3 DNA sequence: TGTGCCAGCAGTGAGACTAGCGGGATCTCCTACGAGCAGTACTTC. It is translated as CASSETSGISYEQYF.

This clonotype was seen repeatedly, ten times or more. This chain uses TRBV4-2 with TRBJ2-3, with 15 bases lining up with TRBD2. The length of the CDR3 is 21 residues. The germline V gene encodes CDR1 LGHNA and CDR2 YNFKEQ. V trimming: 0 bases; J trimming: 4 bases; junction bases outside the gene matches: 14. The CDR3 DNA sequence: TGTGCCAGCAGCCAAGAATGGACTCCCCGGGGACTAGCGGGGGGATCAGATACGCAGTATTTT. This translates into CASSQEWTPRGLAGGSDTQYF.

This clonotype showed up just a few times. This chain joins TRBV12-3 or TRBV12-4 and TRBJ2-7, with 10 nucleotides matching TRBD2. This CDR3 spans 15 amino acids. J gave up 3 bases and V 6 bases, and 8 bases lay outside the gene matches. CDR3: CASSQLAGRGYEQYF. CDR3 nucleotide sequence: TGTGCCAGCAGCCAACTAGCGGGAAGGGGCTACGAGCAGTACTTC.

The chain carries TRBV7-9 and TRBJ2-5; D is uncertain. V lost 5 bases and J lost 5, with 9 bases in between. This CDR3 has 12 residues. CDR1 and CDR2 (germline): SEHNR, FQNEAQ (reference sequence). The CDR3 DNA follows: TGTGCCAGCAGCACCAGAACGGAGACCCAGTACTTC. It encodes CASSTRTETQYF.

In this sample, this clonotype turned up a few times. The gene calls are TRBV6-1 and TRBJ2-7; 9 bases line up with TRBD1. The V segment lost 5 bases and the J segment 3 bases; nucleotides outside the gene matches: 8. CDR1 is MNHNS, CDR2 SASEGT, per germline. The CDR3 has 15 amino acids. CDR3 sequence reads: CASSQTGGSHYEQYF. The CDR3 bases are TGTGCCAGCAGTCAAACAGGGGGCTCCCACTACGAGCAGTACTTC.

This clonotype was detected only a few times. The genes are TRBV20-1 and TRBJ2-1, with 9 bases lining up with TRBD2. In germline, CDR1 is DFQATT, CDR2 SNEGSKA (reference sequence). Trimming took 0 bases from V and 8 from J; bases not matched to a gene: 5. The CDR3 has 14 residues. CDR3 sequence: CSAREGTSLHEQFF. Written as DNA, the CDR3 is TGCAGTGCTAGAGAAGGGACTAGCTTGCATGAGCAGTTCTTC.